Sequencing of this T cell receptor (beta chain) was carried out in a study of T cell repertoires in cytomegalovirus infection. Between the trimmed V and J ends, which lost 2 bases and 4 bases, there was a span of 14 bases. In germline, CDR1 is SNHLY, CDR2 FYNNEI. The length of the CDR3 is 15 residues. TCRdb fed the reads into MiXCR, producing one record per CDR3 protein. The sample includes roughly 77,000 distinct CDR3 sequences, under 5% of them seen just once. This clonotype was seen ten or more times. This rearrangement joins TRBV2 to TRBJ2-5; D call uncertain. The sample consisted of PBMCs. The sequence derives from a human donor in good health (CMV status not recorded). Some clones in this sample may be carry-over from other donors' samples. The CDR3: CASSESDPYGETQYF. In DNA, the CDR3 is TGTGCCAGCAGTGAAAGTGACCCTTATGGAGAGACCCAGTACTTC.